This T cell receptor beta chain was found in a study of T cells in Graves' hyperthyroidism and ophthalmopathy. The source material, RNA transcripts, was used to amplify TCR beta CDR3 regions. The TCR CDR3 was amplified in a first-round RT-PCR using the HTBI primer set. TCRdb re-derived calls from the multiplex PCR reads in MiXCR, one entry per CDR3 protein. This sample carries some 350,000 distinct CDR3 sequences, approximately 19% of them seen once, and the ten largest clones take about 4%. Study findings and constraints: A model built on 13 V-J features separated ophthalmopathy from stable hyperthyroidism. Most clonotypes that expanded in the thyroid above 0.001 also showed up in blood.

CDR3 length: 13 residues. V was shortened by 7 bases and J by 4 bases, with 13 bases between the two germline ends. Germline V gene data show CDR1 as SGHAT and CDR2 as FQNNGV. A lack of ophthalmopathy progression within 18 months defined stable Graves' hyperthyroidism. This sample holds PBMCs from approximately 9 ml fresh peripheral blood. This clonotype occurred once. What it binds is unknown. This TCR was sampled from a woman under 30 with Graves' hyperthyroidism. V and J are TRBV11-2 and TRBJ1-2; possibly TRBD1 for D (5 bases). The sample taken for sequencing was blood. CDR3 amino acids: CASTIRQRYGYTF. The CDR3 nucleotides read TGTGCCAGCACCATAAGACAGCGCTATGGCTACACCTTC.